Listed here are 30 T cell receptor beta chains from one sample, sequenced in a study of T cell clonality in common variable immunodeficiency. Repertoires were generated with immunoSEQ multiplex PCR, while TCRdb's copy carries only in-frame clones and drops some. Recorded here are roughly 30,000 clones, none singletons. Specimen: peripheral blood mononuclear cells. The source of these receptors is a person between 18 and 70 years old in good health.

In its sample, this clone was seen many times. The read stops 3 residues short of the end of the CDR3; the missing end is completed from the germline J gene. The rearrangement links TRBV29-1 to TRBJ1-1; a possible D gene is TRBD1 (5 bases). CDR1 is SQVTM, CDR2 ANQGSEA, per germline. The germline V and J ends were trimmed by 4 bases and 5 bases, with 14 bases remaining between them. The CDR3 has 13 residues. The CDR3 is CSVGQIKGTEAFF. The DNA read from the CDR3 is TGCAGCGTTGGTCAGATCAAGGGGACTGAA. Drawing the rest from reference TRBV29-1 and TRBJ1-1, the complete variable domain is SAVISQKPSRDICQRGTSLTIQCQVDSQVTMMFWYRQQPGQSLTLIATANQGSEATYESGFVIDKFPISRPNLTFSTLTVSNMSPEDSSIYLCSVGQIKGTEAFFGQGTRLTVV.

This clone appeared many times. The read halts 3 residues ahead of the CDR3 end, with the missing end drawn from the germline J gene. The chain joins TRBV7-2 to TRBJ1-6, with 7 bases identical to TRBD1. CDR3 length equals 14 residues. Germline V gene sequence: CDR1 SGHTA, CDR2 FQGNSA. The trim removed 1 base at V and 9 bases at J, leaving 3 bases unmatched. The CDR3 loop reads CASSLGQGGSPLHF. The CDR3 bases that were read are TGTGCCAGCAGCTTAGGACAGGGTGGTTCACCC.

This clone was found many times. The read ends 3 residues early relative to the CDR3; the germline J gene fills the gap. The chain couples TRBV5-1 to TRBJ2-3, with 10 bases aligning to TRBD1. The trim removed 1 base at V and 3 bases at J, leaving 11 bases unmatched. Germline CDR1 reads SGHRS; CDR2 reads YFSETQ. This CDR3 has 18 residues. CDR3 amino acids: CASSLRSPGTGVTDTQYF. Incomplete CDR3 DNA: TGCGCCAGCAGCTTGAGATCCCCCGGGACAGGGGTGACAGATACG.

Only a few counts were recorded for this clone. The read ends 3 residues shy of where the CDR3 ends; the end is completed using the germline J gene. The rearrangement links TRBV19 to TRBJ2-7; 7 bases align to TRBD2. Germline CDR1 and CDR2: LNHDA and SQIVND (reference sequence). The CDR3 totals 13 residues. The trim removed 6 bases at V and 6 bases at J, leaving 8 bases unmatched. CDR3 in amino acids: CASRPGLKGEQYF. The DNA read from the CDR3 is TGTGCCAGTAGGCCGGGACTAAAGGGCGAG.

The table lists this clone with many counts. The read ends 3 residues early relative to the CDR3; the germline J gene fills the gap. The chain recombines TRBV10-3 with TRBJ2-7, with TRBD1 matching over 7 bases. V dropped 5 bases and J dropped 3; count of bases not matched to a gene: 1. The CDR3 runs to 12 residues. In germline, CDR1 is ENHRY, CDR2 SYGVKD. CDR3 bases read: TGTGCCATCAGTCCAGGGGGCTACGAG. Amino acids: CAISPGGYE. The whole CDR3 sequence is CAISPGGYEQYF.

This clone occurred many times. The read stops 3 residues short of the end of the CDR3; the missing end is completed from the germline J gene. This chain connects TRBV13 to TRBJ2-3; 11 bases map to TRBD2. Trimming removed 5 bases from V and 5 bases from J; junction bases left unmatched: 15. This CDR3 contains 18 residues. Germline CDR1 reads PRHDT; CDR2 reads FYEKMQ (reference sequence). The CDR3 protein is CASSPPAGLAGGGDTQYF. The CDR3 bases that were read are TGTGCCAGCAGCCCCCCGGCCGGGCTAGCGGGGGGCGGAGATACG.

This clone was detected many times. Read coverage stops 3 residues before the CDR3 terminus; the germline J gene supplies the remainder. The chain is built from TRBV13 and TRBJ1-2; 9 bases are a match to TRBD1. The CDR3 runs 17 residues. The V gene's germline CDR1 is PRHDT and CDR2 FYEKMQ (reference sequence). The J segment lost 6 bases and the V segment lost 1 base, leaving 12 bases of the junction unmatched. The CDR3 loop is CASSLAGTGRFRNGYTF. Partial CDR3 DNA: TGTGCCAGCAGCTTAGCCGGGACAGGGAGGTTCCGAAATGGC.

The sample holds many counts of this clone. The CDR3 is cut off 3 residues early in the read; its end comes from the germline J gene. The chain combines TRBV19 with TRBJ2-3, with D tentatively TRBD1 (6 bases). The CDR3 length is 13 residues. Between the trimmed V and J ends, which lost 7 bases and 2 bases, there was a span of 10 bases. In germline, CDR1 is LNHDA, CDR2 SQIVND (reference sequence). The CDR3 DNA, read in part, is TGTGCCAGTAATAGACAGGACACAGATACG. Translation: CASNRQDTDT. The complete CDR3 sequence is CASNRQDTDTQYF.

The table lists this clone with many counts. CDR3: CASSPTGVGLNEQYF. The covered CDR3 bases are TGTGCCAGTAGCCCGACAGGGGTGGGGTTGAACGAG. The chain employs TRBV19 and TRBJ2-7; 8 bases map to TRBD1. The read falls 3 residues short of the CDR3 end, and the missing part is taken from the germline J gene. The J segment lost 5 bases and the V segment lost 6 bases, leaving 12 bases of the junction unmatched. The germline CDR1 and CDR2 sequences are LNHDA and SQIVND (reference sequence). The CDR3 covers 15 residues.

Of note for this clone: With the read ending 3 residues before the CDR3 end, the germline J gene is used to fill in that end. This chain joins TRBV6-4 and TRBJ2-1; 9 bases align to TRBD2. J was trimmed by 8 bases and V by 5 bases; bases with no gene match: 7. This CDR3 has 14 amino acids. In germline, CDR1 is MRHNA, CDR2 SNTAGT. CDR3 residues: CASSKASGVHEQFF. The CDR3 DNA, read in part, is TGTGCCAGCAGTAAGGCTAGCGGGGTACATGAG.

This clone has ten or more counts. The CDR3 is CAADSRTTNSPLHF. CDR3 DNA (partial): TGTGCCGCCGACAGCCGAACAACTAATTCACCC. V usage is TRBV19 and J usage is TRBJ1-6; perhaps TRBD1 as D (5 bases). The read gets to within 3 residues of the CDR3 end, and the germline J gene fills in the rest. The CDR3 runs 14 residues. From germline, CDR1 is LNHDA and CDR2 SQIVND (reference sequence). V was trimmed by 11 bases and J by 6 bases, leaving 17 bases between them.

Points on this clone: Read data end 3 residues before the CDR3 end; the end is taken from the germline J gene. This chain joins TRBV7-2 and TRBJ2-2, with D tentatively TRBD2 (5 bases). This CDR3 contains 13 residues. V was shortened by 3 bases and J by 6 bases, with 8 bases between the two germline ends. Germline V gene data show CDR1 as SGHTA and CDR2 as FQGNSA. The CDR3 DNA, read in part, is TGTGCCAGCAGCTTCGGAGCGGCCGGGGAG. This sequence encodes CASSFGAAGE. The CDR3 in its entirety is CASSFGAAGELFF.

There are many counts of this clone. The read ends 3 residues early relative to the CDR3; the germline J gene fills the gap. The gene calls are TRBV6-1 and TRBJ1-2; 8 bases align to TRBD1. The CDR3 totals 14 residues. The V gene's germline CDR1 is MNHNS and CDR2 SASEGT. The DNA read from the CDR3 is TGTGCCAGCAGTGACCCAGGGGGCGACTTGGGC. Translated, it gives CASSDPGGDLG. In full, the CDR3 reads CASSDPGGDLGYTF.

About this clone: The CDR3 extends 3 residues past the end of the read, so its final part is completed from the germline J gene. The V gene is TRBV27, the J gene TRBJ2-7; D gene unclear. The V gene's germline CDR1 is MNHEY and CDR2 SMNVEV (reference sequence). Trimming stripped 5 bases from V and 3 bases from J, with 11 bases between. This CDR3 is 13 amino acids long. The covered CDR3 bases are TGTGCCAGCAGTGTGTCCAGTTTCTACGAG. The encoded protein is CASSVSSFYE. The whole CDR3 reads CASSVSSFYEQYF.

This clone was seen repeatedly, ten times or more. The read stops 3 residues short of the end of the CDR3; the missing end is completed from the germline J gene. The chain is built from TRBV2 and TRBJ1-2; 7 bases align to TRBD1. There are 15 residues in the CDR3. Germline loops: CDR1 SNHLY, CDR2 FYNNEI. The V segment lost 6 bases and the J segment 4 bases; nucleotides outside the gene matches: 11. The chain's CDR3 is CASRTTGSLVYGYTF. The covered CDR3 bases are TGTGCCAGCAGGACGACAGGGTCCCTTGTCTATGGC.

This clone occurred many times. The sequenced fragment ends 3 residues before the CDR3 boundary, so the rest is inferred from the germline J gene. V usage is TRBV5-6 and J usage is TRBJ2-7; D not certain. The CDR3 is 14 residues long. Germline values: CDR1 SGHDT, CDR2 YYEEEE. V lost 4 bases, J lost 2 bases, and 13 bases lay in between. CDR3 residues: CASSPVGRTYEQYF. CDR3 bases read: TGTGCCAGCAGCCCGGTGGGCAGGACCTACGAG.

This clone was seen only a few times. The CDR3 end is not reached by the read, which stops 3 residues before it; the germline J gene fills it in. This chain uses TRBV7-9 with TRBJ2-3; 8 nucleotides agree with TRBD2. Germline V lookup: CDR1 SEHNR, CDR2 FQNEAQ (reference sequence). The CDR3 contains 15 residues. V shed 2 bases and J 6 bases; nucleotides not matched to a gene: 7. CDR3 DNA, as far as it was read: TGTGCCAGCAGCTTAAGGCGCGGGGGGTCGGATACG. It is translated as CASSLRRGGSDT. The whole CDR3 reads CASSLRRGGSDTQYF. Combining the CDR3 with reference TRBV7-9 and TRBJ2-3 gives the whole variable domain DTGVSQNPRHKITKRGQNVTFRCDPISEHNRLYWYRQTLGQGPEFLTYFQNEAQLEKSRLLSDRFSAERPKGSFSTLEIQRTEQGDSAMYLCASSLRRGGSDTQYFGPGTRLTVL.

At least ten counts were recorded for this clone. CDR3 loop: CASSRGQGRGLFDGYTF. The sequenced CDR3 bases are TGTGCCAGCAGTCGAGGACAGGGGCGAGGACTATTCGATGGC. J is TRBJ1-2 and V is TRBV2; the match to TRBD1 covers 9 bases. The read terminates 3 residues ahead of where the CDR3 ends, so the germline J gene completes it. The CDR3 is made up of 17 amino acids. The germline V gene encodes CDR1 SNHLY and CDR2 FYNNEI. V was clipped by 5 bases and J by 6 bases; unmatched bases: 16.

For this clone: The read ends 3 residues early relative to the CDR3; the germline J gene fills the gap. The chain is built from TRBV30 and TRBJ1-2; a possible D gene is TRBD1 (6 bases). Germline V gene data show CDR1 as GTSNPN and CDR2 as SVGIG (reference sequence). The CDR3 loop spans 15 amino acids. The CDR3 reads CAWSVGIRQGRGYTF. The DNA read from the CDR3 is TGTGCCTGGAGTGTAGGGATCCGCCAGGGGAGAGGC.

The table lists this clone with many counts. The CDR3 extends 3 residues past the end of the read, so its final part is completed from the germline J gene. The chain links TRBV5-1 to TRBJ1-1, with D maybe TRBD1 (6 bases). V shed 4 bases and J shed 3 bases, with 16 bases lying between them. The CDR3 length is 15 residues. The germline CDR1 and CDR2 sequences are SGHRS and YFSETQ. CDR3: CASSLKETGHTEAFF. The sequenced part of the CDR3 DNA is TGCGCCAGCAGCCTAAAGGAGACAGGCCACACTGAA.

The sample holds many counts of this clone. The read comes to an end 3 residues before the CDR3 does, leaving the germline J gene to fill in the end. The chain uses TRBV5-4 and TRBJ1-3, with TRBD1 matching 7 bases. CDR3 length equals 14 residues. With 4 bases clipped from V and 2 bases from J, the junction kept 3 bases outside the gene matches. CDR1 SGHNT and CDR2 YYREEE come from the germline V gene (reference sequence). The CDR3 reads CASSRDSAGNTIYF. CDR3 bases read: TGTGCCAGCAGCCGGGACAGTGCTGGAAACACC.

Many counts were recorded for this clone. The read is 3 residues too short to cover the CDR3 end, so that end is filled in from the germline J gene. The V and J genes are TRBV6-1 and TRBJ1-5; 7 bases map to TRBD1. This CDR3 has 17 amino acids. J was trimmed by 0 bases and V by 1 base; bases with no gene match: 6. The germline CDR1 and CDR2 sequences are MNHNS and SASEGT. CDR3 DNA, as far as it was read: TGTGCCAGCAGTGAAGTACCGACAGGGAATAGCAATCAGCCC. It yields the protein CASSEVPTGNSNQP. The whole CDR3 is CASSEVPTGNSNQPQHF.

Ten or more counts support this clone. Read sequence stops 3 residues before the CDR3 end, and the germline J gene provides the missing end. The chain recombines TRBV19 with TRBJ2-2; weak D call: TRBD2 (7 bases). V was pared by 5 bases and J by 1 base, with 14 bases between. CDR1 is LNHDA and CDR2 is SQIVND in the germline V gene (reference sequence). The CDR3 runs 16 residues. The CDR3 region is CASSLTGGLNTGELFF. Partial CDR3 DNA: TGTGCCAGTAGTCTCACGGGGGGCCTGAACACCGGGGAG.

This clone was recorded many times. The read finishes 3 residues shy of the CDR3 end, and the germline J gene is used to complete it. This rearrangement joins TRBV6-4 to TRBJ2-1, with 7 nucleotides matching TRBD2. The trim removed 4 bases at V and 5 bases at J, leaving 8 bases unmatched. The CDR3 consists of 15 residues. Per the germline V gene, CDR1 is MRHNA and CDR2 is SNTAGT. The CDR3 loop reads CASSVFAGVDNEQFF. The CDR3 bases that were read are TGTGCCAGCAGTGTTTTTGCGGGGGTCGACAATGAG.

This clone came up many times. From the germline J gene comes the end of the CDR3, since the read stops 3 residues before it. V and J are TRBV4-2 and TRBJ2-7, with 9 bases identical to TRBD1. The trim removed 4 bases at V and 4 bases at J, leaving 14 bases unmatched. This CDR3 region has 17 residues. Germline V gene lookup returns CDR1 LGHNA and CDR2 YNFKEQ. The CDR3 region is CASSLAPTGQGIYEQYF. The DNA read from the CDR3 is TGTGCCAGCAGCCTTGCCCCCACGGGACAGGGCATTTACGAG.

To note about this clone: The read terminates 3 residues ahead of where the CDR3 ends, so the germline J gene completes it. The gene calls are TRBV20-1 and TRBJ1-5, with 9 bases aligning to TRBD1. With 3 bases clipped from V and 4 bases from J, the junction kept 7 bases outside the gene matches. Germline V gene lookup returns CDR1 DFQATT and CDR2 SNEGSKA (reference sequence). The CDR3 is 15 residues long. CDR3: CSASHGTGTNQPQHF. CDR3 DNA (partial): TGCAGTGCTAGCCATGGGACAGGGACTAATCAGCCC.

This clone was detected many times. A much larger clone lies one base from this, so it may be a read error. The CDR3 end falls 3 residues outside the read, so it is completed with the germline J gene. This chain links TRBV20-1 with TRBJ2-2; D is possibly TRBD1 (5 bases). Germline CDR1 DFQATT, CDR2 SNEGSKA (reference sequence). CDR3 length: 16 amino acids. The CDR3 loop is CSARSQGIAGANVLFF. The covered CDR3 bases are TGCAGTGCTAGATCCCAGGGAATTGCTGGGGCCAACGTG.

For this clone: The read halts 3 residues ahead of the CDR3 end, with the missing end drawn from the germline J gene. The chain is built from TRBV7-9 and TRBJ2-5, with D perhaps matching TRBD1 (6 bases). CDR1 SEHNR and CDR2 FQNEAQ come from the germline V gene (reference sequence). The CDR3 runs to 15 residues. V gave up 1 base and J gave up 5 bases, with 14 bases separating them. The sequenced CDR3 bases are TGTGCCAGCAGCTTAGTTCAGGGGCGTGGGGAGACC. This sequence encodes CASSLVQGRGET. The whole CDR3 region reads CASSLVQGRGETQYF.

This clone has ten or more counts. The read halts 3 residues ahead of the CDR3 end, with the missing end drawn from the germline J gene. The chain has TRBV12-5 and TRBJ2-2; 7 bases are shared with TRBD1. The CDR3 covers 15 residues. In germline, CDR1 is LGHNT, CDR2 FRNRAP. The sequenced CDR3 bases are TGTGTTACCAAACCGACAGGGCAAAACACCGGGGAG. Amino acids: CVTKPTGQNTGE. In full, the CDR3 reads CVTKPTGQNTGELFF. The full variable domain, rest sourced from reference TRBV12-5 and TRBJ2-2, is DARVTQTPRHKVTEMGQEVTMRCQPILGHNTVFWYRQTMMQGLELLAYFRNRAPLDDSGMPKDRFSAEMPDATLATLKIQPSEPRDSAVYFCVTKPTGQNTGELFFGEGSRLTVL.

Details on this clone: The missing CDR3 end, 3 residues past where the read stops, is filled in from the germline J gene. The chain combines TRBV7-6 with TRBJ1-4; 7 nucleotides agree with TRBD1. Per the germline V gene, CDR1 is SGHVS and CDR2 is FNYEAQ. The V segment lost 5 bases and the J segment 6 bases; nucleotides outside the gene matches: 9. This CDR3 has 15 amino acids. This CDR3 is CASSPRTGRDEKLFF. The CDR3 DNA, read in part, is TGTGCCAGCAGCCCGCGGACAGGACGGGATGAAAAA.